These T cell receptor beta chains were read from a single sample in a study of OX40 agonist ivuxolimab in advanced cancers. Sequencing was performed with immunoSEQ multiplex PCR; in TCRdb, only in-frame clones are kept and a portion is missing. The table shows under 95,000 clones, with 89% occurring only once. Sample: CD4+ or CD8+ T cells sorted from blood, taken in a trial of the OX40 agonist ivuxolimab. Receptor source: an adult with an advanced solid tumor such as melanoma, head and neck, liver or kidney cancer. Both conserved end residues are part of each CDR3. The order of the fields is D gene, J gene, V gene, CDR3 protein. The D gene is left open where the match is weak.

>-|TRBJ2-5|TRBV5-1
CASSLAVGQETQYF
>-|TRBJ1-3|TRBV6-1
CASSEARQASGNTIYF
>TRBD1|TRBJ2-7|TRBV2
CASSDQGTGEYF
>-|TRBJ2-2|TRBV19
CASSARKPGELFF
>-|TRBJ1-1|TRBV19
CASSRSSEAFF
>TRBD2|TRBJ2-5|TRBV5-1
CASSGYRGRRRGETQYF
>-|TRBJ2-3|TRBV6-1
CASSEVEAGARTDTQYF
>-|TRBJ1-1|TRBV19
CASSILRNTEAFF
>-|TRBJ1-6|TRBV2
CASREAGNSPLHF
>-|TRBJ2-7|TRBV28
CASRYSQDSYEQYF
>-|TRBJ2-3|TRBV2
CASSETGTDTQYF